This section outlines one TCR beta chain sequence together with its context. As yet, its antigen is unknown. The data were obtained in a study of shared clonotypes between healthy human individuals. Study-wide findings and caveats: Sampling included only blood; tissue repertoires likely differ.

Clones were sequenced by immunoSEQ multiplex PCR, and TCRdb holds only the in-frame ones, with some missing. The sample has fewer than 600,000 clones; around 78% are singletons. Sequenced: PBMCs. The receptor's source is a woman between 35 and 50 years old in good health. Some clones in this sample may be carry-over from other donors' samples.

The CDR3 DNA reads TGTGCCAGCACTTCGGGGGGACTCTCTTCAGATACGCAGTATTTT. It is translated as CASTSGGLSSDTQYF. The rearrangement joins TRBV28 to TRBJ2-3, with TRBD2 matching 7 bases. With 7 bases clipped from V and 4 bases from J, the junction kept 11 bases outside the gene matches. Looked up from germline, CDR1 is MDHEN and CDR2 is SYDVKM. The CDR3 loop spans 15 amino acids.